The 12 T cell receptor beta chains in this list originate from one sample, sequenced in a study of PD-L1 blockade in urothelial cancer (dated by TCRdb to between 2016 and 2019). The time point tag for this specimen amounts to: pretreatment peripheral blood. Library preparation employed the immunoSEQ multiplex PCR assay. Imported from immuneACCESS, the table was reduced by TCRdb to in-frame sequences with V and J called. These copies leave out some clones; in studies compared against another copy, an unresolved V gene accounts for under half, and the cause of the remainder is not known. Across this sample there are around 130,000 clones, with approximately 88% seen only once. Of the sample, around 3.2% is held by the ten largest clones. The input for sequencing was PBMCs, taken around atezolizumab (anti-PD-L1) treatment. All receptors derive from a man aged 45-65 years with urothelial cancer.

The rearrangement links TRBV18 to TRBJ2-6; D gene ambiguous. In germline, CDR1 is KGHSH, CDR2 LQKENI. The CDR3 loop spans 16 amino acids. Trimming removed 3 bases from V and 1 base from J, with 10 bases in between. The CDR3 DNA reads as TGTGCCAGCTCACCGGGCCGCCCTTCTGGGGCCAACGTCCTGACTTTC. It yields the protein CASSPGRPSGANVLTF.

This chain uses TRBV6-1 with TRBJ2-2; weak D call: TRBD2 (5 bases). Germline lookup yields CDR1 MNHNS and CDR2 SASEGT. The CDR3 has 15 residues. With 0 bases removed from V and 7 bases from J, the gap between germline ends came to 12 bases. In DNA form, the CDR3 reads TGTGCCAGCAGTGAAGCTGGGCGGAGGCACGGGGAGCTGTTTTTT. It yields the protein CASSEAGRRHGELFF.

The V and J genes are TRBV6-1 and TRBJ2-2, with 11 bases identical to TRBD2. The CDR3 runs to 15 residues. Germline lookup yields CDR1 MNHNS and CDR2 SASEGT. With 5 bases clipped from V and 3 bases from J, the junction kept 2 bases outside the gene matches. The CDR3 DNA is TGTGCCAGCAGTTGGACTAGCGGGTACACCGGGGAGCTGTTTTTT. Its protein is CASSWTSGYTGELFF.

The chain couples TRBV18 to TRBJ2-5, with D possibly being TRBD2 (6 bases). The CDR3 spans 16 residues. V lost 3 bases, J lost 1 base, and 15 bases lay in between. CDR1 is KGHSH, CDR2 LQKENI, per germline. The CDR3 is CASSPNRGGFQETQYF. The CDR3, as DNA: TGTGCCAGCTCACCTAACCGTGGAGGGTTCCAAGAGACCCAGTACTTC.

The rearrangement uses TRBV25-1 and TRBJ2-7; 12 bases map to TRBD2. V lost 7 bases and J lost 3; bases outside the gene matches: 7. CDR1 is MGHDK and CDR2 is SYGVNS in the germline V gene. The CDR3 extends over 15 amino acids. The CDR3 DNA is TGTGCCAGCACCCCAACACTAGCGGGAGGCTACGAGCAGTACTTC. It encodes CASTPTLAGGYEQYF.

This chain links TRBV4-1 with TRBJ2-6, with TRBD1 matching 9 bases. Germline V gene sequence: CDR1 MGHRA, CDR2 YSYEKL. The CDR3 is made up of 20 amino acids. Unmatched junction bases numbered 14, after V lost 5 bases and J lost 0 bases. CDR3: CASSKQPGQGLLSGANVLTF. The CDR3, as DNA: TGCGCCAGCAGCAAACAACCGGGACAGGGCCTTCTCTCTGGGGCCAACGTCCTGACTTTC.

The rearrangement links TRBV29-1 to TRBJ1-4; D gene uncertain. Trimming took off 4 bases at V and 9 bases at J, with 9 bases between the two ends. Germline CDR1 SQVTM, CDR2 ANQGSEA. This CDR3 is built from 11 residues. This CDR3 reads CSVVRGKKLFF. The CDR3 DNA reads TGCAGCGTTGTGAGAGGGAAAAAACTGTTTTTT.

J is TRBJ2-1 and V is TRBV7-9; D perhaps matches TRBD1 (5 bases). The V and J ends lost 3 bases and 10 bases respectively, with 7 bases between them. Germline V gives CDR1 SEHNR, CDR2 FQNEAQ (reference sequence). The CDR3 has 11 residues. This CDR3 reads CASSFRQEQFF. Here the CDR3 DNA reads TGTGCCAGCAGCTTCCGACAGGAGCAGTTCTTC.

Here the CDR3 DNA reads TGTGCCAGCAGCTTAGGCCGGGTTAACCCCTACAATGAGCAGTTCTTC. This sequence encodes CASSLGRVNPYNEQFF. V and J are TRBV11-3 and TRBJ2-1; no firm D call. Trimming stripped 1 base from V and 2 bases from J, with 12 bases between. The CDR3 loop spans 16 amino acids. Germline V CDR1 and CDR2: SGHNT, YENEEA.

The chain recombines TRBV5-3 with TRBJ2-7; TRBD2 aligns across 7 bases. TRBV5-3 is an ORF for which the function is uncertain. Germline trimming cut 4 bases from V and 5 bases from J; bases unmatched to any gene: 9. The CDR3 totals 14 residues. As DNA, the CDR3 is TGTGCCAGAAGCCCCCGGGGGGAGTACAACGAGCAGTACTTC. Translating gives CARSPRGEYNEQYF.

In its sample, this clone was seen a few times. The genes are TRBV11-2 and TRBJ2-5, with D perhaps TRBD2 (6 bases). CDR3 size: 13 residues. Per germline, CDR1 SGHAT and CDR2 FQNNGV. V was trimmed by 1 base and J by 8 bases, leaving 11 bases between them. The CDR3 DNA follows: TGTGCCAGCAGCTTAGGGCGGGATAGTACCCAGTACTTC. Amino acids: CASSLGRDSTQYF.

CDR3 residues: CASSQTLNTEAFF. For the CDR3, the DNA is TGTGCCAGCAGCCAAACTTTGAACACTGAAGCTTTCTTT. The J gene is TRBJ1-1, the V gene TRBV7-3; D gene uncertain. The CDR3 length is 13 residues. Trimming shortened V by 5 bases and J by 0 bases, and 7 bases separated the two germline ends. CDR1 and CDR2 (germline): SGHTA, FQGTGA.